This TCR beta chain was sequenced in a study of shared clonotypes between healthy human individuals. About the study: In total, the donors were a couple of women and a few men aged 18 to 49.

Study-wide findings and caveats: It was observed that 5% to 6.5% of naive CD4 clonotypes were shared across several donors.

J gave up 2 bases and V 9 bases, and 8 bases lay outside the gene matches. The CDR3 runs 14 residues. CDR1 is SGHVS, CDR2 FNYEAQ, per germline. The test was conducted at deep level. Profiling relied on immunoSEQ multiplex PCR, and the TCRdb table lists in-frame clones only, not all of them. The table has a few million clones, under 95% seen once. Turning to this clone: What it recognizes is unknown.

V and J are TRBV7-6 and TRBJ2-3; 7 bases are a match to TRBD1. This clonotype was sampled from a man between 18 and 29 years old in good health. Some clones in this sample may be carry-over from other donors' samples. Material: naive CD4+ T cells from PBMCs. Subset of the sample: CD45RA+ positively selected. The CDR3 nucleotides are TGTGCCAGTAGACAGGGAAAAGACACAGATACGCAGTATTTT. Its translation is CASRQGKDTDTQYF.